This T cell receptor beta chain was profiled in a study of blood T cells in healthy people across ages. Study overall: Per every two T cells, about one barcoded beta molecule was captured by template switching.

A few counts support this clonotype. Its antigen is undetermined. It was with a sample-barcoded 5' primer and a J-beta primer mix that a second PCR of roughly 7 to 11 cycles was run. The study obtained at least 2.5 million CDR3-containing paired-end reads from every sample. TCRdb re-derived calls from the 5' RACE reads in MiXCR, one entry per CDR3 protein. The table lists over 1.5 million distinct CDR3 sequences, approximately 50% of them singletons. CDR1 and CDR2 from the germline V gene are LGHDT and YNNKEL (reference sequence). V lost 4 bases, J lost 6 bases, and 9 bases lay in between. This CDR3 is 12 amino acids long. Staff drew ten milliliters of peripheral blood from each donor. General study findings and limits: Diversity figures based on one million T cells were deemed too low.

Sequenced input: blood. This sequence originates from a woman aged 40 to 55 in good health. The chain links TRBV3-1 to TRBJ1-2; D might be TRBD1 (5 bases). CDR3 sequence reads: CASSRRVDGYTF. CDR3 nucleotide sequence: TGTGCCAGCAGCCGCAGGGTGGATGGCTACACCTTC.